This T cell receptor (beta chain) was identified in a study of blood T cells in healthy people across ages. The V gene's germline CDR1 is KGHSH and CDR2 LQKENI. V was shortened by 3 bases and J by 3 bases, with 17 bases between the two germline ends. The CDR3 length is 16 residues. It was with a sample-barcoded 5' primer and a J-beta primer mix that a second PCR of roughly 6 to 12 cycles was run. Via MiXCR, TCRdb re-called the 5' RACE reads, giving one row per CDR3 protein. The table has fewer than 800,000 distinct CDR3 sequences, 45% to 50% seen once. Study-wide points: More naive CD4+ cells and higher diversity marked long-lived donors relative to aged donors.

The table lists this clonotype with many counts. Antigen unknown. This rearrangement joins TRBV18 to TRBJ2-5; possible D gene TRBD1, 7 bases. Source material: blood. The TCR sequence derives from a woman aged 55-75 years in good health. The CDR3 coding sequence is TGTGCCAGCTCACCCCCAGGGGGGTTATTAGAAGAGACCCAGTACTTC. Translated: CASSPPGGLLEETQYF.